This T cell receptor beta chain was recorded in a study of control samples from healthy donors and cancer patients. Clones were read by immunoSEQ multiplex PCR, and TCRdb kept only the in-frame ones, dropping some. The sample has about 100,000 clones, about 86% seen once; the top ten hold over 12%. This TCR was recovered from a man aged 25-45 years in good health. Source material: blood.

The CDR3 sequence: CASRYSNQPQHF. The CDR3 bases are TGTGCCAGCAGGTATAGCAATCAGCCCCAGCATTTT. The V gene is TRBV12-3 or TRBV12-4, the J gene TRBJ1-5; D is undetermined. There are 12 residues in the CDR3. The ends were cut back, 6 bases at V and 0 bases at J, with 3 bases in the middle.